These T cell receptor beta chains were read from a single sample in a study of blood T cells in healthy people across ages. TCRdb reanalysed the 5' RACE reads using MiXCR and keeps one entry per CDR3 protein. This repertoire shows 630,000 or so distinct CDR3 sequences, 32% found once; its top ten account for approximately 15%. The source material was blood. The receptors come from a woman aged 80 or older in good health. CDR3s leave out the opening cysteine and the closing phenylalanine or tryptophan. Each record gives: CDR3 length, J gene, V gene, CDR3 protein.

cdr3_length: 16
j_call: TRBJ2-3
v_call: TRBV4-1
cdr3_aa: ASSQDGGVGTPTDTQY

cdr3_length: 12
j_call: TRBJ2-3
v_call: TRBV7-3
cdr3_aa: ASSPPGGGGAQY

cdr3_length: 13
j_call: TRBJ1-2
v_call: TRBV4-3
cdr3_aa: ASSQDQAQVYGYT

cdr3_length: 12
j_call: TRBJ2-5
v_call: TRBV11-3
cdr3_aa: ASSSQGGEETQY

cdr3_length: 14
j_call: TRBJ2-1
v_call: TRBV11-2
cdr3_aa: AGARRTLTSANEQF

cdr3_length: 11
j_call: TRBJ2-2
v_call: TRBV7-2
cdr3_aa: ASSPVRSGELF

cdr3_length: 10
j_call: TRBJ2-1
v_call: TRBV20-1
cdr3_aa: SAAHRGDEQF

cdr3_length: 11
j_call: TRBJ1-1
v_call: TRBV29-1
cdr3_aa: SVVGQENTEAF

cdr3_length: 12
j_call: TRBJ2-5
v_call: TRBV5-1
cdr3_aa: ASSPGGTKNERY

cdr3_length: 11
j_call: TRBJ1-1
v_call: TRBV20-1
cdr3_aa: SAVRGVSTEAF

cdr3_length: 14
j_call: TRBJ1-2
v_call: TRBV30
cdr3_aa: AWSVRSGADLYGYT

cdr3_length: 11
j_call: TRBJ2-3
v_call: TRBV12-3/TRBV12-4
cdr3_aa: ASSFKGADAEY

cdr3_length: 14
j_call: TRBJ2-1
v_call: TRBV5-1
cdr3_aa: ASSSGTVSSYNEQF

cdr3_length: 13
j_call: TRBJ1-2
v_call: TRBV30
cdr3_aa: AWSPMGAVGYGYT

cdr3_length: 12
j_call: TRBJ2-7
v_call: TRBV2
cdr3_aa: ASKPGTSTYEQY

cdr3_length: 14
j_call: TRBJ1-2
v_call: TRBV6-1
cdr3_aa: ASSESPGSGNYGYT

cdr3_length: 13
j_call: TRBJ1-6
v_call: TRBV3-1
cdr3_aa: ASSPRDGDNSPLH

cdr3_length: 14
j_call: TRBJ2-7
v_call: TRBV25-1
cdr3_aa: ASSEWAGGPFHEQY

cdr3_length: 11
j_call: TRBJ2-3
v_call: TRBV29-1
cdr3_aa: SAVPLAADTQY

cdr3_length: 16
j_call: TRBJ2-5
v_call: TRBV21-1
cdr3_aa: ASSIERRPSRIKETQY

cdr3_length: 15
j_call: TRBJ1-6
v_call: TRBV20-1
cdr3_aa: SASRQGVSSYNSPLH

cdr3_length: 9
j_call: TRBJ2-5
v_call: TRBV10-3
cdr3_aa: AISQKETQY